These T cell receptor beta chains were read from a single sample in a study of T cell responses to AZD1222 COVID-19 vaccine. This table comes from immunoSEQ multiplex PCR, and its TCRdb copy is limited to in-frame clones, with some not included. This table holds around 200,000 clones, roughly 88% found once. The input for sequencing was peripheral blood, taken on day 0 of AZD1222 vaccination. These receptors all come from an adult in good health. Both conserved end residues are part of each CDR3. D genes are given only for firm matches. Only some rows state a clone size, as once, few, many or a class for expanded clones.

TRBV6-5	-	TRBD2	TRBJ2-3	TGTGCCAGCAATCAGGTAGCGGGGGGAGTGGATACGCAGTATTTT	CASNQVAGGVDTQYF
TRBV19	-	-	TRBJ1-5	TGTGCCAGTAACGGTTGGGGCCAGCTTAGCAATCAGCCCCAGCATTTT	CASNGWGQLSNQPQHF
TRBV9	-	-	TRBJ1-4	TGTGCCAGCAGCGTAGCAGCGGGGAGGGGAGAAAAACTGTTTTTT	CASSVAAGRGEKLFF
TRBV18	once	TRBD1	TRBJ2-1	TGTGCCAGCTCATCTGCGGCAGGGGGCACCTACAATGAGCAGTTCTTC	CASSSAAGGTYNEQFF
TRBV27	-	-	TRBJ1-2	TGTGCCAGCAGTTTATGGGGGAGGGTAGGAAGCTATGGCTACACCTTC	CASSLWGRVGSYGYTF
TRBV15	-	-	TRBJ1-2	TGTGCCACCAGCAGAGATAGGCAGTATGGCTACACCTTC	CATSRDRQYGYTF
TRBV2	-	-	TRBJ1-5	TGTGCCAGCAGTGAAGCGGCAAAGCGCAATCAGCCCCAGCATTTT	CASSEAAKRNQPQHF
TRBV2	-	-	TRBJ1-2	TGTGCCAGCAGTGTCTACAGCCCGAATTATGGCTACACCTTC	CASSVYSPNYGYTF
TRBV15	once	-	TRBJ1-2	TGTGCCACCAGCCCGCGCCGACAGGCAATCATCTATGGCTACACCTTC	CATSPRRQAIIYGYTF
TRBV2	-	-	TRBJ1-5	TGTGCCAGCAGTTCCAGGGTGCAGCCCCAGCATTTT	CASSSRVQPQHF
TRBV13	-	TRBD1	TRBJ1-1	TGTGCCAGCAGCCCGACAGGGAGCGAAGCTTTCTTT	CASSPTGSEAFF
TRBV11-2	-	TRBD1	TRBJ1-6	TGTGCCAGCAGTCAACCCCCGACAGGGTATTCACCCCTCCACTTT	CASSQPPTGYSPLHF
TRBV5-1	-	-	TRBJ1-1	TGCGCCAGCAGCTTGCAGGGTCGGTACACTGAAGCTTTCTTT	CASSLQGRYTEAFF
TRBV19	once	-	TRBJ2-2	TGTGCCAGTAGTAGGGGGAGCGCGAACACCGGGGAGCTGTTTTTT	CASSRGSANTGELFF
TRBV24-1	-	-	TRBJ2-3	TGTGCCACCAGTCCACGGTGGGGCACAGATACGCAGTATTTT	CATSPRWGTDTQYF
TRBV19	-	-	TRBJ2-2	TGTGCCAGTTCCTACAAGAACACCGGGGAGCTGTTTTTT	CASSYKNTGELFF
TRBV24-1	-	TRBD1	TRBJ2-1	TGTGCCACCAGTGACCCTCAGGGGGTGCCCTACAATGAGCAGTTCTTC	CATSDPQGVPYNEQFF
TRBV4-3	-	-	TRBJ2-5	TGCGCCAGCAGCCAAGATTGGGTGGGGAGCGGAGAGACCCAGTACTTC	CASSQDWVGSGETQYF
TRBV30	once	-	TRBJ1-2	TGTGCCTGGACCGACCGGCCACAGGTCGGCTACACCTTC	CAWTDRPQVGYTF
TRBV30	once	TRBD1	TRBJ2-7	TGTGCCTGGAGTCCAGGGGGCTACGAGCAGTACTTC	CAWSPGGYEQYF
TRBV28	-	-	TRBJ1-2	TGTGCCAGCAGATCCTCCGGGACAAACTATGGCTACACCTTC	CASRSSGTNYGYTF
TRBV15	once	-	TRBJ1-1	TGTGCCACCAGCAGAGGGAACCTGGAGAGCACTGAAGCTTTCTTT	CATSRGNLESTEAFF
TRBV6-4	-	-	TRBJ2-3	TGTGCCAGCAGTGACGGGGGCAGCACAGATACGCAGTATTTT	CASSDGGSTDTQYF
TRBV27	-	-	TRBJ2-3	TGTGCCAGCAGCCCCCTCACGAGGTTCACAGATACGCAGTATTTT	CASSPLTRFTDTQYF
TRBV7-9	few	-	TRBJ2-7	TGTGCCAGCAGCTCACAGGTGCTTACTCTCAACGAGCAGTACTTC	CASSSQVLTLNEQYF
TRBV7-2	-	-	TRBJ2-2	TGTGCCAGCAGCTTCTTTGGGGGCACCGGGGAGCTGTTTTTT	CASSFFGGTGELFF
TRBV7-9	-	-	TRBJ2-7	TGTGCCAGCAGCTTCGACGGTACCTACGAGCAGTACTTC	CASSFDGTYEQYF
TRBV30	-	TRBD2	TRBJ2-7	TGTGCCTGGAGTGCAGATAGCGGGGCCCACGAGCAGTACTTC	CAWSADSGAHEQYF
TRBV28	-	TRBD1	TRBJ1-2	TGTGCCAGCAGTTCGACAGGGATCGAGAACTATGGCTACACCTTC	CASSSTGIENYGYTF
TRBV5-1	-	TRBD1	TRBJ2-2	TGCGCCAGCAGCTGGGGACAGGGGTCAACCGGGGAGCTGTTTTTT	CASSWGQGSTGELFF
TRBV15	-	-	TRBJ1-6	TGTGCCACCAGCAGAGATTTAGTCGCCCCTGGACACGAAAGCTCCTATAATTCACCCCTCCACTTT	CATSRDLVAPGHESSYNSPLHF
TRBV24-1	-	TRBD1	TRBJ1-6	TGTGCCACCATTAGTACCAGGGGGTTTAACTCACCCCTCCACTTT	CATISTRGFNSPLHF
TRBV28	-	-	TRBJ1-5	TGTGCCAGCAGTTTATCCGACAGCTATAGCAATCAGCCCCAGCATTTT	CASSLSDSYSNQPQHF
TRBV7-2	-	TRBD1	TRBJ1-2	TGTGCCAGCAGCTCACAGGGGGACTATGGCTACACCTTC	CASSSQGDYGYTF
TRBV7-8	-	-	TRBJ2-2	TGTGCCAGCAGGTTACGGGACACAGGTCTGAACACCGGGGAGCTGTTTTTT	CASRLRDTGLNTGELFF
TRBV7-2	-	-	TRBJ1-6	TGTGCCAGCAGCTTAGCGGGGACCGGACTCAATTCACCCCTCCACTTT	CASSLAGTGLNSPLHF
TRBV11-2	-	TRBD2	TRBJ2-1	TGTGCCAGCAGCTCCGTGACTAGCGGGGCCTCTAATAATGAGCAGTTCTTC	CASSSVTSGASNNEQFF
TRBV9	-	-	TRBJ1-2	TGTGCCAGCAGCGTAGATGGGGGAACTAACTATGGCTACACCTTC	CASSVDGGTNYGYTF
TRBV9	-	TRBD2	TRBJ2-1	TGTGCCAGCAGCTTAACGGGACTAGCGTACAATGAGCAGTTCTTC	CASSLTGLAYNEQFF
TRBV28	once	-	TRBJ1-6	TGTGCCAGCAGAGGCGGAGGGTATTCACCCCTCCACTTT	CASRGGGYSPLHF
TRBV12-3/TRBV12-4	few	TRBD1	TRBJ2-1	TGTGCCAGCAGTTTTTCGACAGGGCAATCGGAGTTCTTC	CASSFSTGQSEFF
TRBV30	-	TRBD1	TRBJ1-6	TGTGCCTGGAGTTTTTTTGGGACAGGGTCCTCACCCCTCCACTTT	CAWSFFGTGSSPLHF
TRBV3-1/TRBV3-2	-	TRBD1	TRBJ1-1	TGTGCCAGCAGCCAAATAGTTTGTTTATTCGCGCAGGGGGCGGAGACCACTGAAGCTTTCTTT	CASSQIVCLFAQGAETTEAFF
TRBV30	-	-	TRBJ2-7	TGTGCCTGGAGTCTAAACGCCCTCTACGAGCAGTACTTC	CAWSLNALYEQYF